Below are 19 T cell receptor beta chains sequenced from a single sample in a study of CD4 T cells in relation to SARS-CoV-2 and coronaviruses. Measured with immunoSEQ multiplex PCR; TCRdb has only the in-frame clones, and not every one. The sample consists of more than 55,000 clones, 75% to 90% of them appearing once. The unexposed donors gave CD4+ T cells in about 2010-2019, prior to COVID-19. Sample: memory CD4+ T cells from PBMCs. The receptors stem from a human donor in good health.

The chain links TRBV23-1 to TRBJ2-6, with D uncertain. TRBV23-1 is marked as an open reading frame, function uncertain. Trimming removed 0 bases from V and 1 base from J, with 16 bases in between. The CDR3 length is 19 residues. CDR3 coding DNA: TGCGCCAGCAGTCAATCGTTGGGAATCAGTACGTCTGGGGCCAACGTCCTGACTTTC. Protein sequence: CASSQSLGISTSGANVLTF.

In DNA form, the CDR3 reads TGTGCCAGCAGCCCCTCGAAGGGGGACGTAGAGACCCAGTACTTC. It codes for CASSPSKGDVETQYF. This chain connects TRBV7-6 to TRBJ2-5, with a possible D match to TRBD1 (6 bases). The CDR3 is 15 residues long. Germline V gives CDR1 SGHVS, CDR2 FNYEAQ. Trimming pared 5 bases from V and 4 bases from J, leaving 17 bases between.

This sequence joins TRBV2 and TRBJ2-5; no reliable D call. Germline lookup yields CDR1 SNHLY and CDR2 FYNNEI. The CDR3 sequence is 16 residues long. Trimming took 6 bases from V and 1 from J, leaving 18 bases between them. The CDR3 DNA is TGTGCCAGCAGACCATTAGCCGGACCGAGCCAAGAGACCCAGTACTTC. It translates to CASRPLAGPSQETQYF.

For this clone: An end of the junction does not agree with germline; a read error may underlie this. The same CDR3 can be traced to other DNA sequences in this sample. J is TRBJ1-6 and V is TRBV19; TRBD1 might be the D (5 bases). Germline CDR1 LNHDA, CDR2 SQIVND (reference sequence). The CDR3 loop spans 14 amino acids. The CDR3 DNA reads as TGTGCCAGCAGTACGACAGAGTATAATTCACCCCTCCACTTT. Its translation: CASSTTEYNSPLHF.

J is TRBJ1-4 and V is TRBV6-1, with D possibly matching TRBD1 (5 bases). CDR1 and CDR2 (germline): MNHNS, SASEGT. The V and J ends lost 3 bases and 1 base respectively, with 9 bases between them. The CDR3 covers 15 residues. The CDR3, as DNA: TGTGCCAGCAGTGAGGGACGAGGAACTAATGAAAAACTGTTTTTT. This codes for CASSEGRGTNEKLFF.

V usage is TRBV11-1 and J usage is TRBJ2-7; D not resolved. Germline values: CDR1 SGHAT, CDR2 FQDESV (reference sequence). This CDR3 region has 13 residues. Trimming pared 3 bases from V and 6 bases from J, leaving 12 bases between. DNA for the CDR3: TGTGCCAGCAGCTTGGGCCAGGTGGGCGAGCAGTACTTC. Amino acids: CASSLGQVGEQYF.

The rearrangement joins TRBV6-1 to TRBJ2-1; TRBD2 aligns across 9 bases. The CDR3 sequence is 16 residues long. J was trimmed by 9 bases and V by 4 bases; bases with no gene match: 13. The V gene's germline CDR1 is MNHNS and CDR2 SASEGT. In nucleotides, the CDR3 is TGTGCCAGCAGTGGGTTGGTGGGGCTAGCGGGAAGTGAGCAGTTCTTC. This encodes CASSGLVGLAGSEQFF.

The chain links TRBV28 to TRBJ1-5; D might be TRBD1 (5 bases). V was shortened by 2 bases and J by 6 bases, with 11 bases between the two germline ends. CDR3 length: 14 amino acids. CDR1 and CDR2 (germline): MDHEN, SYDVKM. CDR3 nucleotides: TGTGCCAGCAGTTTAGGGGGGTATGGTCAGCCCCAGCATTTT. Translation: CASSLGGYGQPQHF.

The CDR3 sequence is CALKPRTYEQYF. CDR3 in DNA: TGTGCCCTCAAACCCCGAACCTACGAGCAGTACTTC. The chain is built from TRBV11-3 and TRBJ2-7; D call uncertain. V was shortened by 11 bases and J by 2 bases, with 13 bases between the two germline ends. This CDR3 is built from 12 residues. CDR1 is SGHNT and CDR2 is YENEEA in the germline V gene.

This clone has more than one count but fewer than ten. The rearrangement uses TRBV5-6 and TRBJ1-5, with TRBD1 matching over 8 bases. The CDR3 extends over 15 amino acids. J lost 3 bases, V lost 5 bases, and 7 bases had no gene match. The V gene's germline CDR1 is SGHDT and CDR2 YYEEEE. CDR3 sequence: CASSRQGRDNQPQHF. The CDR3 coding sequence is TGTGCCAGCAGTCGACAGGGGAGAGACAATCAGCCCCAGCATTTT.

Of note for this clone: At the DNA level, this CDR3 is encoded by other sequences in the same sample as well. V and J are TRBV5-1 and TRBJ2-5; D is possibly TRBD1 (5 bases). Trimming left V 4 bases short and J 5 bases short, with 15 bases between. Per the germline V gene, CDR1 is SGHRS and CDR2 is YFSETQ. CDR3 length: 14 amino acids. The CDR3 loop reads CASSLETVQETQYF. The CDR3 coding sequence is TGCGCCAGCAGCCTCGAGACAGTCCAGGAGACCCAGTACTTC. Full variable domain (missing parts from reference TRBV5-1 and TRBJ2-5): KAGVTQTPRYLIKTRGQQVTLSCSPISGHRSVSWYQQTPGQGLQFLFEYFSETQRNKGNFPGRFSGRQFSNSRSEMNVSTLELGDSALYLCASSLETVQETQYFGPGTRLLVL.

Notes on this clone: Its ends do not fully match the called genes, so a read error is possible. The rearrangement joins TRBV7-3 to TRBJ2-5; 7 bases are shared with TRBD2. Germline-derived CDR1 and CDR2 are SGHTA and FQGTGA. The CDR3 sequence is 14 residues long. In nucleotides, the CDR3 is TGTGCCAGCAGCCTAACCGCGGGAGTAGAGACCCAGTACTTC. The encoded protein is CASSLTAGVETQYF.

The rearrangement uses TRBV3-1 (or the pseudogene TRBV3-2) and TRBJ1-2; TRBD1 is a possible D gene (6 bases). CDR1 and CDR2 (germline): LGHDT, YNNKEL (reference sequence). CDR3 length: 13 residues. V shed 3 bases and J shed 3 bases, with 8 bases lying between them. CDR3 region: CASSQWTDYGYTF. The CDR3 coding sequence is TGTGCCAGCAGCCAGTGGACAGACTATGGCTACACCTTC.

In its sample, this clone was seen once. The V and J genes are TRBV5-1 and TRBJ2-7; 10 bases agree with TRBD2. This CDR3 region has 15 residues. V was clipped by 4 bases and J by 4 bases; unmatched bases: 8. CDR1 is SGHRS and CDR2 is YFSETQ in the germline V gene. The CDR3 spells CASSAGASGRYEQYF. The CDR3 DNA follows: TGCGCCAGCAGCGCCGGAGCTAGCGGGAGATACGAGCAGTACTTC. The entire variable domain, with the rest obtained from reference TRBV5-1 and TRBJ2-7, is as follows: KAGVTQTPRYLIKTRGQQVTLSCSPISGHRSVSWYQQTPGQGLQFLFEYFSETQRNKGNFPGRFSGRQFSNSRSEMNVSTLELGDSALYLCASSAGASGRYEQYFGPGTRLTVT.

This clone was seen a single time. The chain couples TRBV5-1 to TRBJ2-7, with D tentatively TRBD1 or TRBD2 (5 bases each). The CDR3 has 18 amino acids. Germline CDR1 reads SGHRS; CDR2 reads YFSETQ. With 2 bases removed from V and 0 bases from J, the gap between germline ends came to 21 bases. The CDR3 DNA follows: TGCGCCAGCAGCTTTTGGGGGAAAAGGACGGAGAACTCCTACGAGCAGTACTTC. Its translation: CASSFWGKRTENSYEQYF. The full variable domain, in which reference TRBV5-1 and TRBJ2-7 provide the parts outside the CDR3, is KAGVTQTPRYLIKTRGQQVTLSCSPISGHRSVSWYQQTPGQGLQFLFEYFSETQRNKGNFPGRFSGRQFSNSRSEMNVSTLELGDSALYLCASSFWGKRTENSYEQYFGPGTRLTVT.

This clone was counted a single time. For the CDR3, the DNA is TGCGCCAGCAGCTTAAGGACTAGCGCTAACACCGGGGAGCTGTTTTTT. Translation: CASSLRTSANTGELFF. V is TRBV5-1 and J is TRBJ2-2; the match to TRBD2 covers 9 bases. Per germline, CDR1 SGHRS and CDR2 YFSETQ. V shed 2 bases, J shed 2 bases, and the junction held 4 bases outside the gene matches. This CDR3 region has 16 residues.

V and J are TRBV28 and TRBJ1-2; no reliable D call. The germline CDR1 and CDR2 sequences are MDHEN and SYDVKM. The V and J ends lost 1 base and 7 bases respectively, with 13 bases between them. The CDR3 contains 14 residues. CDR3 DNA sequence: TGTGCCAGCAGTTTATACGGTCTCAAGGGTGGCTACACCTTC. Protein sequence: CASSLYGLKGGYTF.

There are a few counts of this clone. The rearrangement uses TRBV18 and TRBJ1-1; the D gene is possibly TRBD1 (6 bases). Per germline, CDR1 KGHSH and CDR2 LQKENI. Trimming left V 3 bases short and J 11 bases short, with 13 bases between. The CDR3 is 12 residues long. The DNA of the CDR3 is TGTGCCAGCTCACCGACAGGTCTAGAGGCTTTCTTT. It is translated as CASSPTGLEAFF. The full variable domain, in which reference TRBV18 and TRBJ1-1 provide the parts outside the CDR3, is NAGVMQNPRHLVRRRGQEARLRCSPMKGHSHVYWYRQLPEEGLKFMVYLQKENIIDESGMPKERFSAEFPKEGPSILRIQQVVRGDSAAYFCASSPTGLEAFFGQGTRLTVV.

The chain recombines TRBV28 with TRBJ2-1; 12 nucleotides align to TRBD1. The CDR3 runs 15 residues. Trimming removed 6 bases from V and 7 bases from J; junction bases left unmatched: 7. The germline V gene has CDR1 MDHEN and CDR2 SYDVKM. CDR3: CASRAGTGGKNEQFF. CDR3 coding DNA: TGTGCCAGCAGGGCCGGGACAGGGGGCAAGAATGAGCAGTTCTTC.